The source of this T cell receptor beta chain is a study of T cells after yellow fever vaccination. V gave up 5 bases and J gave up 5 bases, with 16 bases separating them. CDR3 size: 14 residues. In germline, CDR1 is MNHNS, CDR2 SASEGT. TCRdb re-derived calls from the 5' RACE reads in MiXCR, one entry per CDR3 protein. This sample yields some 350,000 distinct CDR3 sequences, of which almost 4% are seen a single time; approximately 25% belongs to the top ten. Specimen: PBMCs, collected 5 days after the yellow fever booster vaccination. The receptor was derived from a man younger than 30 who received the YFV17D yellow fever vaccine. The rearrangement links TRBV6-1 to TRBJ2-7, with D possibly being TRBD1 (5 bases). The CDR3 protein is CASSYRLAVDEQYF. CDR3 DNA: TGTGCCAGCAGTTACAGGTTAGCAGTAGACGAGCAGTACTTC.